The 13 T cell receptor beta chains below come from one sample, sequenced in a study of T cells in Graves' hyperthyroidism and ophthalmopathy. Amplification of TCR beta CDR3 regions used RNA as the template. In the first-round RT-PCR of the TCR CDR3, the HTBI primer set was used. MiXCR, run by TCRdb on the multiplex PCR reads, gives a single entry per CDR3 protein. The table includes 730,000 or so distinct CDR3 sequences, roughly 20% detected once. The sample was blood. All receptors derive from a woman aged 50 to 65 with Graves' hyperthyroidism that later progressed to Graves' ophthalmopathy.

This clonotype was detected ten times or more. The chain employs TRBV20-1 and TRBJ1-2; the match to TRBD1 covers 8 bases. The CDR3 covers 15 residues. The germline V gene encodes CDR1 DFQATT and CDR2 SNEGSKA (reference sequence). J was trimmed by 5 bases and V by 5 bases; bases with no gene match: 13. The CDR3: CSAAYRTGSPYGYTF. CDR3 in DNA: TGCAGTGCTGCCTACCGGACAGGGAGCCCTTATGGCTACACCTTC.

Comment on this clonotype: A clone one base away is much larger, so this may be a read error. The genes are TRBV7-9 and TRBJ2-1, with TRBD2 matching over 8 bases. The CDR3 consists of 17 residues. Germline V gives CDR1 SEHNR, CDR2 FQNEAQ (reference sequence). After removal of 5 bases from V and 7 bases from J, the junction contained 16 bases not matched to a gene. The CDR3: CASSPMGLVGRRNEQFF. CDR3 in DNA: TGTGCCAGCAGCCCAATGGGACTAGTGGGGCGGAGGAATGAGCAGTTCTTC.

This clonotype was picked up a small number of times. An end of the junction differs from the germline gene, which may be a read error. The J gene is TRBJ2-7, the V gene TRBV5-1; possible D gene TRBD1, 6 bases. The J call may be wrong; the DNA end is better matched by TRBJ2-1. The CDR3 consists of 15 residues. Germline CDR1 and CDR2: SGHRS and YFSETQ. CDR3 nucleotides: TGTGCCAGCAGCTCCACAGGGAGTTCGGCCTACGAGCAGTTCTTC. Translation gives CASSSTGSSAYEQFF.

This clonotype has only a few counts. The chain employs TRBV3-1 and TRBJ2-7; D is uncertain. The germline V gene has CDR1 LGHDT and CDR2 YNNKEL (reference sequence). The CDR3 length is 14 residues. With 0 bases removed from V and 6 bases from J, the gap between germline ends came to 12 bases. CDR3 sequence (DNA): TGTGCCAGCAGCCAAGAGGTTCAGGCCTCCGAGCAGTACTTC. Its protein product is CASSQEVQASEQYF.

This clonotype was seen repeatedly, ten times or more. The junction departs from the called germline gene at one end, perhaps through a read error. The chain carries TRBV2 and TRBJ2-7; no clear D. The CDR3 runs 11 residues. Per the germline V gene, CDR1 is SNHLY and CDR2 is FYNNEI. The CDR3 is CASNEVYEQYF. In DNA, the CDR3 is TGTGCCAGCAATGAAGTCTACGAGCAGTACTTC. The whole variable domain, remainder taken from reference TRBV2 and TRBJ2-7, is EPEVTQTPSHQVTQMGQEVILRCVPISNHLYFYWYRQILGQKVEFLVSFYNNEISEKSEIFDDQFSVERPDGSNFTLKIRSTKLEDSAMYFCASNEVYEQYFGPGTRLTVT.

This clonotype has at least ten counts. The V gene is TRBV5-1, the J gene TRBJ2-3, with a tentative D call TRBD1 (5 bases). The germline gives CDR1 SGHRS, CDR2 YFSETQ. Trimming shortened V by 2 bases and J by 0 bases, and 13 bases separated the two germline ends. The CDR3 spans 16 residues. The CDR3 spells CASSFDRPFSTDTQYF. The DNA for the CDR3 is TGCGCCAGCAGCTTCGACAGACCGTTTAGCACAGATACGCAGTATTTT.

The chain carries TRBV24-1 and TRBJ1-2, with 7 bases aligning to TRBD1. The CDR3 loop spans 14 amino acids. Germline CDR1 and CDR2: KGHDR and SFDVKD. With V trimmed by 3 bases and J by 7 bases, 7 bases remained unmatched. The CDR3 DNA follows: TGTGCCACCAGTGATGCGGACAGGAGGGGTGGCTACACCTTC. This sequence encodes CATSDADRRGGYTF.

This clonotype occurred a few times. The chain has TRBV6-1 and TRBJ1-2; D ambiguous. CDR1 and CDR2 (germline): MNHNS, SASEGT. There are 12 residues in the CDR3. With 6 bases removed from V and 3 bases from J, the gap between germline ends came to 8 bases. The CDR3 region is CASRQIDYGYTF. In nucleotides, the CDR3 is TGTGCCAGCAGACAAATTGACTATGGCTACACCTTC.

Note on this clonotype: Just one base apart from a much larger clone, this may be a read error. This chain connects TRBV6-1 to TRBJ1-2; D remains unclear. Per germline, CDR1 MNHNS and CDR2 SASEGT. The CDR3 runs 16 residues. The ends were cut back, 6 bases at V and 6 bases at J, with 23 bases in the middle. CDR3 in amino acids: CASRPLGRTGEDGYTF. CDR3 coding DNA: TGTGCCAGCAGACCCCTGGGGAGGACCGGGGAAGATGGCTACACCTTC.

This clonotype has a count of ten or more. This chain joins TRBV12-5 and TRBJ2-5; unclear D gene. The V and J ends lost 1 base and 2 bases respectively, with 14 bases between them. This CDR3 region has 16 residues. Germline CDR1 reads LGHNT; CDR2 reads FRNRAP. The CDR3 protein is CASGLAPTPGQETQYF. CDR3 nucleotide sequence: TGTGCTAGTGGTTTGGCCCCTACGCCCGGGCAAGAGACCCAGTACTTC.

This clonotype was counted many times. The chain carries TRBV7-3 and TRBJ2-1; TRBD2 might be the D (6 bases). Trimming removed 5 bases from V and 8 bases from J, with 16 bases in between. Germline CDR1 is SGHTA and CDR2 is FQGTGA. The CDR3 totals 14 residues. The CDR3 DNA follows: TGTGCCAGCAGCCCCCCGGGACTTCAGGATGAGCAGTTCTTC. Protein sequence: CASSPPGLQDEQFF.

This clonotype was counted only a few times. This CDR3 is CASSLDRGDGGYTF. CDR3 DNA: TGTGCCAGCAGCCTAGACAGGGGGGACGGTGGCTACACCTTC. The chain carries TRBV7-9 and TRBJ1-2, with 9 bases aligning to TRBD1. In germline, CDR1 is SEHNR, CDR2 FQNEAQ (reference sequence). Trimming removed 5 bases from V and 7 bases from J; junction bases left unmatched: 8. The CDR3 runs to 14 residues. The full variable domain, in which reference TRBV7-9 and TRBJ1-2 provide the parts outside the CDR3, is DTGVSQNPRHKITKRGQNVTFRCDPISEHNRLYWYRQTLGQGPEFLTYFQNEAQLEKSRLLSDRFSAERPKGSFSTLEIQRTEQGDSAMYLCASSLDRGDGGYTFGSGTRLTVV.

This clonotype appeared a few times. The gene calls are TRBV6-5 and TRBJ1-6; D remains ambiguous. V lost 6 bases and J 5 bases, leaving 8 bases between the germline ends. This CDR3 has 13 residues. Germline V gene lookup returns CDR1 MNHEY and CDR2 SVGAGI. In nucleotides, the CDR3 is TGTGCCAGCAGCCATGTGGATAATTCACCCCTCCACTTT. Protein: CASSHVDNSPLHF.